The 18 T cell receptor beta chains given below trace back to one sample, sequenced in a study of shared clonotypes between healthy human individuals. Generated by immunoSEQ multiplex PCR, the TCRdb table keeps only in-frame clones and is missing some. Among around 2.5 million clones listed, approximately 93% were seen once. Sequencing was performed on naive CD4+ T cells from PBMCs. Described subset: CD45RA+ positively selected. The receptors come from a man between 18 and 35 years old in good health. Some clones in this sample may be carry-over from other donors' samples.

V is TRBV5-6 and J is TRBJ2-2, with 13 bases aligning to TRBD2. V gave up 0 bases and J gave up 5 bases; unmatched junction bases: 4. This CDR3 is built from 17 residues. The germline CDR1 and CDR2 sequences are SGHDT and YYEEEE. For the CDR3, the DNA is TGTGCCAGCAGCTTGGGGACTAGCGGGAGTAAAACCGGGGAGCTGTTTTTT. Amino acid sequence: CASSLGTSGSKTGELFF.

The V call is TRBV7-8, the J call TRBJ1-2; D unresolved. The CDR3 consists of 13 residues. The germline gives CDR1 SGHVS, CDR2 FQNEAQ. Trimming removed 3 bases from V and 7 bases from J, with 12 bases in between. DNA of the CDR3: TGTGCCAGCAGCTTCCGCCTGGGGAGTGGCTACACCTTC. Translating it yields CASSFRLGSGYTF.

CDR3 in amino acids: CASSQTDRGMYGNQPQHF. CDR3 DNA: TGTGCCAGCAGCCAGACCGACAGGGGCATGTATGGCAATCAGCCCCAGCATTTT. This rearrangement joins TRBV5-5 to TRBJ1-5; TRBD1 aligns across 8 bases. This CDR3 is 18 amino acids long. The V segment lost 4 bases and the J segment 2 bases; nucleotides outside the gene matches: 14. Germline lookup yields CDR1 SGHKS and CDR2 YYEKEE (reference sequence).

The chain links TRBV9 to TRBJ2-2, with 7 bases identical to TRBD2. V was clipped by 3 bases and J by 2 bases; unmatched bases: 7. Germline-derived CDR1 and CDR2 are SGDLS and YYNGEE. The CDR3 contains 16 residues. The CDR3 protein is CASSALLARNTGELFF. DNA of the CDR3: TGTGCCAGCAGCGCGCTACTAGCGCGTAACACCGGGGAGCTGTTTTTT.

In its sample, this clone was seen once. The V call is TRBV7-9, the J call TRBJ2-5; D not resolved. Germline V gene lookup returns CDR1 SEHNR and CDR2 FQNEAQ (reference sequence). Trimming cost V 3 bases and J 5 bases, with 19 bases left between them. The length of the CDR3 is 16 residues. CDR3 protein: CASSFLRAGAEETQYF. The CDR3 DNA sequence: TGTGCCAGCAGCTTTCTTCGGGCAGGCGCGGAGGAGACCCAGTACTTC.

V gene TRBV7-9 combines with J gene TRBJ2-3; 8 bases align to TRBD2. Per germline, CDR1 SEHNR and CDR2 FQNEAQ (reference sequence). CDR3 length: 16 residues. The junction had 15 bases not matched to a gene; V was cut back by 3 bases and J by 10 bases. The CDR3 region is CASSFLGLAPPGPQYF. The CDR3 DNA sequence: TGTGCCAGCAGCTTCCTCGGACTAGCCCCGCCCGGGCCGCAGTATTTT.

The DNA for the CDR3 is TGCGCCAGCAGCTTGGAGGCTCTCCCCTACGAGCAGTACTTC. Translating gives CASSLEALPYEQYF. The chain joins TRBV5-1 to TRBJ2-7; D gene ambiguous. The germline V gene encodes CDR1 SGHRS and CDR2 YFSETQ. This CDR3 has 14 amino acids. Between the trimmed V and J ends, which lost 0 bases and 2 bases, there was a span of 9 bases.

The chain uses TRBV2 and TRBJ1-6; unclear D gene. Germline lookup yields CDR1 SNHLY and CDR2 FYNNEI. Trimming removed 6 bases at V and 5 bases at J, with 2 bases between. CDR3 length equals 11 residues. This CDR3 reads CASRDNSPLHF. Here the CDR3 DNA reads TGTGCCAGCAGGGATAATTCACCCCTCCACTTT.

V and J are TRBV4-1 and TRBJ2-7; D perhaps matches TRBD1 (6 bases). The CDR3 has 15 amino acids. V lost 2 bases, J lost 3 bases, and 14 bases lay in between. The germline V gene has CDR1 MGHRA and CDR2 YSYEKL. CDR3 in amino acids: CASSQYAQGIYEQYF. The CDR3 DNA sequence: TGCGCCAGCAGCCAATACGCACAGGGTATCTACGAGCAGTACTTC.

The chain couples TRBV5-1 to TRBJ1-2; TRBD1 aligns across 9 bases. The CDR3 loop spans 15 amino acids. With 4 bases clipped from V and 8 bases from J, the junction kept 12 bases outside the gene matches. Germline V lookup: CDR1 SGHRS, CDR2 YFSETQ. CDR3: CASSRTTGGGGGYTF. In DNA, the CDR3 is TGCGCCAGCAGCAGGACGACAGGGGGTGGCGGAGGCTACACCTTC.

J is TRBJ2-1 and V is TRBV28; 8 bases map to TRBD1. The CDR3 sequence is 13 residues long. Trimming took 8 bases from V and 7 from J; bases not matched to a gene: 7. Germline V gene lookup returns CDR1 MDHEN and CDR2 SYDVKM. CDR3 DNA: TGTGCCAGCCGAGACAGGGGACTGAATGAGCAGTTCTTC. Translated: CASRDRGLNEQFF.

V and J are TRBV18 and TRBJ2-7, with 8 bases aligning to TRBD1. The CDR3 has 15 amino acids. Germline loops: CDR1 KGHSH, CDR2 LQKENI. J gave up 3 bases and V 6 bases, and 10 bases lay outside the gene matches. CDR3 amino acids: CASSPTGDRGYEQYF. DNA for the CDR3: TGTGCCAGCTCGCCCACTGGAGACAGGGGCTACGAGCAGTACTTC. The complete variable domain, with remaining parts taken from reference TRBV18 and TRBJ2-7, reads NAGVMQNPRHLVRRRGQEARLRCSPMKGHSHVYWYRQLPEEGLKFMVYLQKENIIDESGMPKERFSAEFPKEGPSILRIQQVVRGDSAAYFCASSPTGDRGYEQYFGPGTRLTVT.

The chain carries TRBV5-4 and TRBJ1-2; 7 bases agree with TRBD1. CDR1 is SGHNT, CDR2 YYREEE, per germline (reference sequence). V dropped 2 bases and J dropped 5; count of bases not matched to a gene: 9. This CDR3 region has 15 residues. In DNA, the CDR3 is TGTGCCAGCAGCTTTGATAGGGGGCTGAGGTATGGCTACACCTTC. Translated, it gives CASSFDRGLRYGYTF.

V gene TRBV11-2 combines with J gene TRBJ2-7; TRBD2 agrees at 8 bases. CDR1 and CDR2 (germline): SGHAT, FQNNGV. The CDR3 sequence is 16 residues long. Trimming at V came to 1 base and at J to 4 bases, leaving 9 bases not matched to a gene. The CDR3 is CASSLGGGRIKYEQYF. The CDR3 region has the DNA TGTGCCAGCAGCTTAGGCGGCGGGAGGATTAAGTACGAGCAGTACTTC.

This clone was detected a few times. CDR3 protein: CASSPGTVTMNTEAFF. CDR3 coding DNA: TGTGCCAGCAGTCCAGGAACCGTAACTATGAACACTGAAGCTTTCTTT. This chain connects TRBV28 to TRBJ1-1; D unresolved. This CDR3 spans 16 amino acids. CDR1 and CDR2 (germline): MDHEN, SYDVKM. Trimming took off 5 bases at V and 0 bases at J, with 16 bases between the two ends.

V and J are TRBV27 and TRBJ2-1; TRBD2 aligns across 12 bases. Germline V gives CDR1 MNHEY, CDR2 SMNVEV (reference sequence). Unmatched junction bases numbered 4, after V lost 4 bases and J lost 0 bases. This CDR3 is 17 amino acids long. CDR3 in DNA: TGTGCCAGCAGTTCTAGCGGGAGGGCCGTCTCCTACAATGAGCAGTTCTTC. Translating gives CASSSSGRAVSYNEQFF.

This clone was detected only once. The junction does not match germline at one end; this may be a read error. The chain carries TRBV30 and TRBJ2-2, with 8 nucleotides matching TRBD2. Germline loops: CDR1 GTSNPN, CDR2 SVGIG (reference sequence). This CDR3 has 15 amino acids. This CDR3 reads CASDAGGANTGELFF. In nucleotides, the CDR3 is TGTGCCAGCGACGCGGGGGGCGCGAATACCGGGGAGCTGTTTTTT.

The CDR3 sequence is CASGLPPACYTNEQFF. DNA for the CDR3: TGTGCTAGTGGTTTACCCCCAGCCTGTTACACGAATGAGCAGTTCTTC. V usage is TRBV12-5 and J usage is TRBJ2-1; no reliable D call. The CDR3 length is 16 residues. V was clipped by 3 bases and J by 7 bases, with 19 bases between them. Germline CDR1 is LGHNT and CDR2 is FRNRAP.